These 2 T cell receptor beta chains were sequenced from one sample in a study of T cell responses to AZD1222 COVID-19 vaccine. The protocol was immunoSEQ multiplex PCR, while the TCRdb copy is restricted to in-frame clones and leaves out a portion. The table lists about 37,000 clones, 86% of them singletons. The source material was peripheral blood, sampled 28 days after the second AZD1222 dose. The source is an adult who received the AZD1222 COVID-19 vaccine.

This chain connects TRBV4-1 to TRBJ2-3; no clear D gene. V lost 3 bases and J lost 1, with 14 bases in between. The germline V gene encodes CDR1 MGHRA and CDR2 YSYEKL. The CDR3 is 16 amino acids. The CDR3 bases are TGCGCCAGCAGCCAGGGAATAGGGTACGGCACAGATACGCAGTATTTT. It codes for CASSQGIGYGTDTQYF.

The genes are TRBV19 and TRBJ2-7; 9 bases align to TRBD1. V shed 4 bases, J shed 3 bases, and the junction held 4 bases outside the gene matches. Germline assignment: CDR1 LNHDA and CDR2 SQIVND (reference sequence). The CDR3 has 14 residues. The CDR3 is CASSSTGQGYEQYF. In nucleotides, the CDR3 is TGTGCCAGTAGTAGCACGGGACAGGGCTACGAGCAGTACTTC.